This entry lists 25 T cell receptor beta chains sequenced from one sample in a study of cytomegalovirus exposure and HLA in healthy donors (dated by TCRdb to about 2017). Libraries were made using the immunoSEQ multiplex PCR assay. The multiplex PCR relied on a mix of 60 forward primers for TCR Vbeta segments and 13 reverse primers for TCR Jbeta segments. TCRdb obtained this table from immuneACCESS and retained in-frame rearrangements with V and J assigned. These tables miss some clones; where compared with another copy, unresolved V genes account for less than half of the shortfall, and the remainder is unexplained. The sample contains approximately 110,000 clones, around 72% of them found a single time. The ten top clones hold about 6% of the sample. The specimen was PBMCs. Receptors originate from a male donor in good health and CMV-seronegative.

The chain recombines TRBV29-1 with TRBJ2-3, with D uncertain. Germline V gene data show CDR1 as SQVTM and CDR2 as ANQGSEA. Deletions cut 8 bases from V and 2 bases from J, with 11 bases between. This CDR3 has 12 residues. The CDR3 DNA sequence: TGCAGCCTACGCGAAGCCACAGATACGCAGTATTTT. Translated, it gives CSLREATDTQYF.

The chain couples TRBV30 to TRBJ2-7, with TRBD2 matching over 15 bases. Unmatched junction bases numbered 3, after V lost 3 bases and J lost 0 bases. Germline-derived CDR1 and CDR2 are GTSNPN and SVGIG (reference sequence). The CDR3 runs to 16 residues. CDR3 bases: TGTGCCTGGAGGGGGACTAGCGGGAGGACCTCCTACGAGCAGTACTTC. Translating gives CAWRGTSGRTSYEQYF.

In its sample, this clone was seen a few times. The chain joins TRBV7-6 to TRBJ1-1; TRBD1 matches 7 bases. Germline assignment: CDR1 SGHVS and CDR2 FNYEAQ. CDR3 length: 13 residues. V gave up 1 base and J gave up 10 bases; unmatched junction bases: 6. The DNA for the CDR3 is TGTGCCAGCAGCTTAGGGGCTAACAGGGGAGCTTTCTTT. It yields the protein CASSLGANRGAFF.

The chain uses TRBV28 and TRBJ1-4; D unclear. This CDR3 spans 13 amino acids. V lost 3 bases, J lost 8 bases, and 10 bases lay in between. Germline V gives CDR1 MDHEN, CDR2 SYDVKM. The CDR3 region is CASSFFSVEKLFF. The CDR3 coding sequence is TGTGCCAGCAGTTTTTTTTCCGTCGAAAAACTGTTTTTT.

CDR3: CASGRGQGTEAFF. The DNA of the CDR3 is TGTGCTAGTGGTCGCGGACAGGGCACTGAAGCTTTCTTT. The J gene is TRBJ1-1, the V gene TRBV12-5; 8 nucleotides match TRBD1. The V gene's germline CDR1 is LGHNT and CDR2 FRNRAP. J lost 4 bases, V lost 5 bases, and 3 bases had no gene match. The CDR3 has 13 residues.

This chain links TRBV9 with TRBJ1-3, with a possible D match to TRBD1 (6 bases). V was pared by 0 bases and J by 8 bases, with 12 bases between. The CDR3 consists of 14 residues. CDR1 SGDLS and CDR2 YYNGEE come from the germline V gene. For the CDR3, the DNA is TGTGCCAGCAGCGTAGCCCGACCAGGGGACACCATATATTTT. This sequence encodes CASSVARPGDTIYF.

The CDR3 is CASSEGARQDTEAFF. The CDR3 DNA is TGTGCCAGCAGTGAGGGGGCCCGCCAGGACACTGAAGCTTTCTTT. The rearrangement uses TRBV2 and TRBJ1-1; tentative D call: TRBD1 (6 bases). CDR1 and CDR2 from the germline V gene are SNHLY and FYNNEI. Trimming stripped 3 bases from V and 3 bases from J, with 14 bases between. The CDR3 runs 15 residues.

Comments on this clone: One end of the junction fails to match germline, which may point to a read error. The chain employs TRBV7-9 and TRBJ1-5, with a weak D call TRBD1 (6 bases). This CDR3 region has 17 residues. Germline V lookup: CDR1 SEHNR, CDR2 FQNEAQ (reference sequence). The CDR3 loop is CSSSLGGTAGSNQPQHF. The CDR3 DNA reads TGTTCCAGCAGCTTAGGGGGGACGGCGGGGAGCAATCAGCCCCAGCATTTT.

This rearrangement joins TRBV27 to TRBJ2-1; 10 bases are a match to TRBD1. The V gene end was trimmed by 6 bases and the J gene end by 6 bases; junction bases not matched to a gene: 11. The CDR3 contains 16 residues. Per the germline V gene, CDR1 is MNHEY and CDR2 is SMNVEV (reference sequence). As DNA, the CDR3 is TGTGCCAGCAGCCCACCGGACAGGGGGTTTGGCAATGAGCAGTTCTTC. It encodes CASSPPDRGFGNEQFF.

The chain is built from TRBV30 and TRBJ1-1, with 9 bases lining up with TRBD1. Germline V CDR1 and CDR2: GTSNPN, SVGIG (reference sequence). V lost 0 bases to trimming and J lost 6 bases; unmatched junction nucleotides: 5. The CDR3 covers 14 residues. The DNA of the CDR3 is TGTGCCTGGAGTGTGGGGACAGGGCTATCTGAAGCTTTCTTT. It is translated as CAWSVGTGLSEAFF.

This sequence joins TRBV5-1 and TRBJ2-7, with a possible D match to TRBD2 (5 bases). Deletions cut 0 bases from V and 5 bases from J, with 18 bases between. The length of the CDR3 is 16 residues. Germline V CDR1 and CDR2: SGHRS, YFSETQ. Here the CDR3 DNA reads TGCGCCAGCAGCTTGGGGGTTTCTAGCTCCTTCGACGAGCAGTACTTC. This gives the protein CASSLGVSSSFDEQYF.

The rearrangement uses TRBV5-6 and TRBJ2-7, with 12 bases identical to TRBD2. CDR3 length: 16 residues. Germline V CDR1 and CDR2: SGHDT, YYEEEE. V shed 1 base and J 2 bases; nucleotides not matched to a gene: 4. In DNA form, the CDR3 reads TGTGCCAGCAGCTTGCCGGCTAGCGGGAGGGCCTACGAGCAGTACTTC. As protein: CASSLPASGRAYEQYF.

This clone was seen just once. The V call is TRBV27, the J call TRBJ1-1, with a tentative D call TRBD1 (5 bases). Looked up from germline, CDR1 is MNHEY and CDR2 is SMNVEV (reference sequence). The CDR3 runs to 14 residues. Trimming cost V 2 bases and J 1 base, with 8 bases left between them. The CDR3 DNA follows: TGTGCCAGCAGTTTACGGGGGTCGAACACTGAAGCTTTCTTT. It codes for CASSLRGSNTEAFF.

The chain couples TRBV15 to TRBJ1-2; D might be TRBD1 (5 bases). This CDR3 has 19 residues. V lost 6 bases, J lost 4 bases, and 30 bases lay in between. Germline V gives CDR1 LNHNV, CDR2 YYDKDF (reference sequence). The CDR3 here is CATSSSSIAGFPGVYGYTF. The CDR3, as DNA: TGTGCCACCAGTTCCTCATCGATCGCTGGGTTTCCGGGGGTCTATGGCTACACCTTC.

The chain recombines TRBV27 with TRBJ2-3, with TRBD2 identical over 13 bases. V dropped 5 bases and J dropped 5; count of bases not matched to a gene: 7. CDR1 is MNHEY, CDR2 SMNVEV, per germline (reference sequence). The CDR3 loop spans 16 amino acids. The CDR3 loop reads CASSKLAGGRGDTQYF. DNA of the CDR3: TGTGCCAGCAGTAAACTAGCGGGAGGGAGGGGAGATACGCAGTATTTT.

This rearrangement joins TRBV11-1 to TRBJ2-5; the D is unclear. The end of the DNA fits TRBJ2-7 better, so the J call may be wrong. The CDR3 contains 15 residues. The V gene's germline CDR1 is SGHAT and CDR2 FQDESV (reference sequence). The CDR3 coding sequence is TGTGCCAGCAGCTCTACTGTGGGCACAACCTACGAGCAGTACTTC. Translated: CASSSTVGTTYEQYF.

This chain links TRBV5-1 with TRBJ2-3; perhaps TRBD1 as D (5 bases). Per the germline V gene, CDR1 is SGHRS and CDR2 is YFSETQ. V gave up 1 base and J gave up 2 bases, with 8 bases separating them. The CDR3 totals 14 residues. The CDR3 DNA is TGCGCCAGCAGCTTGCAGGGCGACACAGATACGCAGTATTTT. Residues: CASSLQGDTDTQYF.

This chain links TRBV15 with TRBJ2-1, with TRBD2 matching over 8 bases. V gave up 8 bases and J gave up 3 bases; unmatched junction bases: 6. This CDR3 is 14 amino acids long. The germline V gene has CDR1 LNHNV and CDR2 YYDKDF (reference sequence). CDR3 in DNA: TGTGCCACCGGCTTGGCGGGAGGCTACAATGAGCAGTTCTTC. It specifies CATGLAGGYNEQFF.

The gene calls are TRBV6-5 and TRBJ1-1; a possible D gene is TRBD1 (5 bases). This CDR3 region has 13 residues. V lost 5 bases and J lost 1, with 8 bases in between. Germline CDR1 is MNHEY and CDR2 is SVGAGI. The CDR3 nucleotides are TGTGCCAGCAGTGAAACAGGGAACACTGAAGCTTTCTTT. It codes for CASSETGNTEAFF.

The rearrangement uses TRBV25-1 and TRBJ2-7, with no clear D. Trimming pared 4 bases from V and 1 base from J, leaving 11 bases between. In germline, CDR1 is MGHDK, CDR2 SYGVNS. The CDR3 spans 14 residues. CDR3 residues: CASSGSFGSYEQYF. As DNA, the CDR3 is TGTGCCAGCAGTGGGAGCTTTGGATCCTACGAGCAGTACTTC.

This sequence joins TRBV5-1 and TRBJ2-1; possibly TRBD2 for D (6 bases). There are 15 residues in the CDR3. CDR1 SGHRS and CDR2 YFSETQ come from the germline V gene. V was trimmed by 2 bases and J by 4 bases, leaving 13 bases between them. The CDR3 sequence is CASSLPGTRYNEQFF. The CDR3 DNA reads TGCGCCAGCAGCTTACCCGGGACTCGGTACAATGAGCAGTTCTTC. The full variable domain, completed using reference TRBV5-1 and TRBJ2-1, is KAGVTQTPRYLIKTRGQQVTLSCSPISGHRSVSWYQQTPGQGLQFLFEYFSETQRNKGNFPGRFSGRQFSNSRSEMNVSTLELGDSALYLCASSLPGTRYNEQFFGPGTRLTVL.

This chain joins TRBV6-9 and TRBJ1-5, with 7 nucleotides matching TRBD1. V shed 7 bases and J 0 bases; nucleotides not matched to a gene: 15. The CDR3 sequence is 18 residues long. The germline V gene encodes CDR1 MNHGY and CDR2 SVAAGI. The CDR3 loop reads CASKLRGHFLSSNQPQHF. The CDR3 region has the DNA TGTGCCAGCAAGCTAAGGGGGCATTTTTTGAGTAGCAATCAGCCCCAGCATTTT.

The gene calls are TRBV19 and TRBJ2-7, with D possibly being TRBD1 (5 bases). This CDR3 spans 14 amino acids. The V gene's germline CDR1 is LNHDA and CDR2 SQIVND (reference sequence). Trimming stripped 3 bases from V and 4 bases from J, with 13 bases between. The DNA for the CDR3 is TGTGCCAGTAGTATCCAGGACACCTTTTACGAGCAGTACTTC. It translates to CASSIQDTFYEQYF.

V is TRBV5-5 and J is TRBJ2-2, with TRBD2 identical over 8 bases. The CDR3 runs 17 residues. V lost 1 base and J lost 4; bases outside the gene matches: 9. Per germline, CDR1 SGHKS and CDR2 YYEKEE (reference sequence). The CDR3 DNA follows: TGTGCCAGCAGCTTGCTCGGGACTAGAATCGGCACCGGGGAGCTGTTTTTT. Encoded protein: CASSLLGTRIGTGELFF.

This rearrangement joins TRBV19 to TRBJ2-5, with 7 bases lining up with TRBD2. The CDR3 runs to 12 residues. V lost 6 bases, J lost 3 bases, and 1 base stayed unmatched. Germline CDR1 LNHDA, CDR2 SQIVND (reference sequence). This CDR3 reads CASRRGEETQYF. DNA for the CDR3: TGTGCCAGTAGACGGGGGGAAGAGACCCAGTACTTC. Full variable domain (rest looked up from reference TRBV19 and TRBJ2-5): DGGITQSPKYLFRKEGQNVTLSCEQNLNHDAMYWYRQDPGQGLRLIYYSQIVNDFQKGDIAEGYSVSREKKESFPLTVTSAQKNPTAFYLCASRRGEETQYFGPGTRLLVL.